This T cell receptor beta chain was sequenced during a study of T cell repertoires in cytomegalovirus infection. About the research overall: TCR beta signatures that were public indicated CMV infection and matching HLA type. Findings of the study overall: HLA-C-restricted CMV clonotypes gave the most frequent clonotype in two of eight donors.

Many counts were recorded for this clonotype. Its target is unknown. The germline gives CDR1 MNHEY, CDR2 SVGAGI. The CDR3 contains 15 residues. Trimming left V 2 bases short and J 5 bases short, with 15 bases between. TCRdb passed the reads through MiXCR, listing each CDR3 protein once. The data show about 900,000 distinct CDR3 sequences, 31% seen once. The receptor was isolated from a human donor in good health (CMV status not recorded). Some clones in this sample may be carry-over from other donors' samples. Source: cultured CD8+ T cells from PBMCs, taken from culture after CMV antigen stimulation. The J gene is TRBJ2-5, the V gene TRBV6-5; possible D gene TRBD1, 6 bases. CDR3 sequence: CASSYEGEPSETQYF. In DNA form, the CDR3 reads TGTGCCAGCAGTTACGAGGGGGAACCATCGGAGACCCAGTACTTC.